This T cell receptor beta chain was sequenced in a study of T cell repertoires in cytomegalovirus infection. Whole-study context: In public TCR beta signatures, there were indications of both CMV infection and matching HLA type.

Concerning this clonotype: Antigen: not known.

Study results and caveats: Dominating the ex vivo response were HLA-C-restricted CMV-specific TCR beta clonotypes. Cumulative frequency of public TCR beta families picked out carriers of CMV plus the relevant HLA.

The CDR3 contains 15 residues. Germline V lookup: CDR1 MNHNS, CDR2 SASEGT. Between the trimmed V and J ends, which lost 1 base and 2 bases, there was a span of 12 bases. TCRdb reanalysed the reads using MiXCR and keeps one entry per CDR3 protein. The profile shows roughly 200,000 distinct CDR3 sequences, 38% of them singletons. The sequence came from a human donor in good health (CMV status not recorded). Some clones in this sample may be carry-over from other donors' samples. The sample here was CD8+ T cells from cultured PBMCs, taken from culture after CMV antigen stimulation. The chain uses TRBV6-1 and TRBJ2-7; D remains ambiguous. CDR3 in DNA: TGTGCCAGCAGTGAAGACCCGGGTTCGACCTACGAGCAGTACTTC. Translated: CASSEDPGSTYEQYF.